This T cell receptor beta chain was captured in a study of molecular identifiers for immune sequencing clone quantification. Notes on the study in general: Barcodes shared by identical TCR molecules could lead to underestimated sizes of highly expanded clones. Clones carrying above 20 RNA copies accounted for over 97% of effector molecules, under 1% in naive cells.

The CDR3 totals 11 residues. Germline assignment: CDR1 SEHNR and CDR2 FQNEAQ (reference sequence). The V and J ends lost 7 bases and 12 bases respectively, with 13 bases between them. This clonotype showed up many times. The antigen is not known. Sequencing libraries of naive CD8 cells derived from around 20,000 to 1,000,000 sorted cells with 10%, 30% or 50% RNA. In preparing bulk TCR libraries, previously described methods and listed TCR primers were used. TCRdb redid the calling of the PCR reads with MiXCR, one entry per CDR3 protein. This repertoire shows about 320,000 distinct CDR3 sequences, about a fifth found once; its top ten account for 0.81%.

This chain uses TRBV7-9 with TRBJ2-1; D is unresolved. The clonotype comes from a human donor in good health. Some libraries in this study had Jurkat cell RNA spiked in. The material sequenced was naive CD8+ T cells from blood, with Jurkat cell RNA spiked in. Subset in this sample: FACS-sorted CD8+CD4-CCR7+CD45RA+ naive T cells. The CDR3 DNA reads TGTGCCAGCAAGGACCTGCTGGGGCAGTTCTTC. It translates to CASKDLLGQFF.